Shown below are 10 T cell receptor beta chains from a single sample sequenced in a study of blood T cell repertoires in COVID-19. Profiled with immunoSEQ multiplex PCR; TCRdb holds only in-frame clones, not every one. The sample contains 140,000 to 150,000 clones, 82% of which appear only once. Sequencing was carried out using peripheral blood. All receptors come from a human donor with acute or convalescent COVID-19. The donor label of this sample is uncertain.

The gene calls are TRBV6-5 and TRBJ1-2; D ambiguous. Deletions cut 6 bases from V and 4 bases from J, with 9 bases between. There are 12 residues in the CDR3. The germline V gene has CDR1 MNHEY and CDR2 SVGAGI. DNA for the CDR3: TGTGCCAGCAGGGCAGGAAGCTATGGCTACACCTTC. Translating it yields CASRAGSYGYTF.

Of note for this clone: The sample contains more than one DNA sequence encoding this CDR3. V is TRBV15 and J is TRBJ2-3; 8 bases are shared with TRBD2. The CDR3 has 17 residues. The junction had 7 bases not matched to a gene; V was cut back by 0 bases and J by 2 bases. Germline CDR1 reads LNHNV; CDR2 reads YYDKDF (reference sequence). Written as DNA, the CDR3 is TGTGCCACCAGCAGAGATGGTGCGGGGGGAAACACAGATACGCAGTATTTT. As protein: CATSRDGAGGNTDTQYF.

V is TRBV5-1 and J is TRBJ1-6; D gene unclear. CDR3 size: 15 residues. Between the trimmed V and J ends, which lost 7 bases and 0 bases, there was a span of 11 bases. Germline values: CDR1 SGHRS, CDR2 YFSETQ. The CDR3 spells CASRATGSYNSPLHF. The CDR3 DNA sequence: TGCGCCAGCCGTGCAACCGGCTCCTATAATTCACCCCTCCACTTT. Variable domain in full (rest from reference TRBV5-1 and TRBJ1-6): KAGVTQTPRYLIKTRGQQVTLSCSPISGHRSVSWYQQTPGQGLQFLFEYFSETQRNKGNFPGRFSGRQFSNSRSEMNVSTLELGDSALYLCASRATGSYNSPLHFGNGTRLTVT.

This chain joins TRBV2 and TRBJ1-5; D possibly corresponds to TRBD1 (5 bases). Germline V gives CDR1 SNHLY, CDR2 FYNNEI. V gave up 5 bases and J gave up 2 bases, with 10 bases separating them. The CDR3 loop spans 14 amino acids. The CDR3 nucleotides read TGTGCCAGCAGTCGGGGGGTTGGCAATCAGCCCCAGCATTTT. This codes for CASSRGVGNQPQHF.

This clone has only one observation. CDR3 sequence: CASTKGLGQPQHF. CDR3 nucleotide sequence: TGTGCCAGCACCAAGGGGTTGGGTCAGCCCCAGCATTTT. The chain recombines TRBV12-3 or TRBV12-4 with TRBJ1-5, with D perhaps matching TRBD1 (5 bases). This CDR3 is 13 amino acids long. V lost 7 bases to trimming and J lost 6 bases, with 13 bases between them.

As DNA, the CDR3 is TGCGCCAGCACCCAATGCGGGCAGAACGGATCACCCCTCCACTTT. As protein: CASTQCGQNGSPLHF. J is TRBJ1-6 and V is TRBV23-1; no reliable D call. TRBV23-1 is reported as an ORF; its role is uncertain. With 7 bases removed from V and 10 bases from J, the gap between germline ends came to 20 bases. The CDR3 length is 15 residues.

This rearrangement joins TRBV11-3 to TRBJ2-7; D gene ambiguous. CDR3 length: 13 amino acids. Germline V gene data show CDR1 as SGHNT and CDR2 as YENEEA. Trimming removed 1 base at V and 9 bases at J, with 13 bases between. The CDR3 nucleotides read TGTGCCAGCAGCTTAGGAGCCTCATCAGGGCAGTACTTC. Translation: CASSLGASSGQYF. Full variable domain (missing parts from reference TRBV11-3 and TRBJ2-7): EAGVVQSPRYKIIEKKQPVAFWCNPISGHNTLYWYLQNLGQGPELLIRYENEEAVDDSQLPKDRFSAERLKGVDSTLKIQPAELGDSAVYLCASSLGASSGQYFGPGTRLTVT.

The rearrangement joins TRBV5-1 to TRBJ1-4; 9 bases line up with TRBD1. V shed 0 bases, J shed 5 bases, and the junction held 2 bases outside the gene matches. The CDR3 loop spans 15 amino acids. Germline V CDR1 and CDR2: SGHRS, YFSETQ. CDR3 nucleotide sequence: TGCGCCAGCAGCTTGGAGGGGACAGGGAATGAAAAACTGTTTTTT. Amino acids: CASSLEGTGNEKLFF.

The chain joins TRBV7-9 to TRBJ1-1; 7 bases align to TRBD1. Germline-derived CDR1 and CDR2 are SEHNR and FQNEAQ (reference sequence). The J segment lost 8 bases and the V segment lost 5 bases, leaving 11 bases of the junction unmatched. This CDR3 contains 14 residues. This chain's CDR3 is CASSPQTGIGEAFF. The CDR3 DNA is TGTGCCAGCAGCCCCCAGACAGGGATAGGCGAAGCTTTCTTT.

This clone was counted a single time. The CDR3 DNA follows: TGTGCCAGTGGGGAGGCCTATAATTCACCCCTCCACTTT. Residues: CASGEAYNSPLHF. The V and J genes are TRBV3-1 (or the pseudogene TRBV3-2) and TRBJ1-6; D gene ambiguous. The length of the CDR3 is 13 residues. With 9 bases removed from V and 2 bases from J, the gap between germline ends came to 8 bases. The germline gives CDR1 LGHDT, CDR2 YNNKEL (reference sequence).